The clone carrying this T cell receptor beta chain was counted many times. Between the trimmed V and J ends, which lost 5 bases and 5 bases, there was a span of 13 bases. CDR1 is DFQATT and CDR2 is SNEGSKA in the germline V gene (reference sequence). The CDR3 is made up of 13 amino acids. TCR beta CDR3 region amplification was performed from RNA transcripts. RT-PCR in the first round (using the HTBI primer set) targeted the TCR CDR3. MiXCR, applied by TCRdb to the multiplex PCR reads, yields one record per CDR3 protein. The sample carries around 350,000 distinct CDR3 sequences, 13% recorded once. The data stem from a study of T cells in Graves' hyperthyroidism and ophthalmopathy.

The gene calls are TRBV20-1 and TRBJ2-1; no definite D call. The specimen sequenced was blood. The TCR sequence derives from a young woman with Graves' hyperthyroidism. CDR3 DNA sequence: TGCAGTGCTCCTATTTGGGATGACAATGAGCAGTTCTTC. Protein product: CSAPIWDDNEQFF.